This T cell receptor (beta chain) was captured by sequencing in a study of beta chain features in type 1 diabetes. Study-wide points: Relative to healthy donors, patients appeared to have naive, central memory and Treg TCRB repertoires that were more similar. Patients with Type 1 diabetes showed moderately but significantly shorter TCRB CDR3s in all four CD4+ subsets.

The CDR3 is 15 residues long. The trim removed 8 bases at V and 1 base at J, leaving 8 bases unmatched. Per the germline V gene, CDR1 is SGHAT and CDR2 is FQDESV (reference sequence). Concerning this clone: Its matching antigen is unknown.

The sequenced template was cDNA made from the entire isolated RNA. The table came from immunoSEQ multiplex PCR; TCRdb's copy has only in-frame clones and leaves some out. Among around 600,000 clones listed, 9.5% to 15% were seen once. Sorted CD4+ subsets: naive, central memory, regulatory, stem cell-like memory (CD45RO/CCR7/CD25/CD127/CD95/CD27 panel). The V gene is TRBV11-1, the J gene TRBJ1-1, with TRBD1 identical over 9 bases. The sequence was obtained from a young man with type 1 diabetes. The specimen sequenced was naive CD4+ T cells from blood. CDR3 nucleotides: TGTGCCAGCCAGGAGATGGGACAGGGGAACACTGAAGCTTTCTTT. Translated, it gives CASQEMGQGNTEAFF.